This entry is about one T cell receptor beta chain. Its target is not known. The entry originates in a study of T cell repertoires in ileal Crohn's disease. Study observations and caveats: Compared with CD4 T cells, sorted CD8 cells carried more expanded clones. Active smokers at surgery had more clonal expansions than non-smokers.

CDR3 length: 15 amino acids. V gave up 1 base and J gave up 1 base; unmatched junction bases: 4. Germline V gives CDR1 SGHVS, CDR2 FQNEAQ. Each sample's TCRB immunosequencing used roughly 500 nanograms of biopsy DNA. Sequencing used immunoSEQ multiplex PCR; TCRdb keeps in-frame clones, though not all of them. In the table there are about 14,000 clones, about 73% of which are singletons. This clonotype was obtained from an adult with Crohn's disease. Sequenced: ileal tissue. The V and J genes are TRBV7-8 and TRBJ2-7; 7 bases match TRBD1. The CDR3 DNA is TGTGCCAGCAGCTTAGAGGCCAGGGGGTCCTACGAGCAGTACTTC. Its translation: CASSLEARGSYEQYF.